This T cell receptor (beta chain) comes out of a study of T cells after yellow fever vaccination. Study-level findings and limits: Among primary-vaccination clones, most reappeared after the booster, at approximately 96% for CD4 and about 90% for CD8.

The germline V and J ends were trimmed by 3 bases and 4 bases, with 17 bases remaining between them. The CDR3 is 16 residues long. Germline V gene lookup returns CDR1 LGHNA and CDR2 YSLEER. On this clonotype: Its antigen is undetermined.

For TCR, cDNA came from 5'RACE template switching, which added a universal primer site and UMIs. MiXCR was run by TCRdb on the 5' RACE reads, yielding one entry per CDR3 protein. Of some 300,000 distinct CDR3 sequences in the sample, 8.7% were seen once. This receptor was obtained from a man between 18 and 29 years old who received the YFV17D yellow fever vaccine. The chain links TRBV4-3 to TRBJ2-3, with TRBD2 as a possible D gene (5 bases). Specimen: CD4+ T cells sorted from PBMCs, collected 5 days after the yellow fever booster vaccination. The CDR3 spells CASSHTGKGTADTQYF. CDR3 DNA: TGCGCCAGCAGCCATACGGGAAAGGGTACGGCAGATACGCAGTATTTT.